A single sample gave rise to the 2 T cell receptor beta chains below, sequenced in a study of blood T cell repertoires in COVID-19. The data were produced by immunoSEQ multiplex PCR, yet TCRdb's version contains in-frame clones alone and is incomplete. The profile covers approximately 480,000 clones, with about nine tenths appearing a single time and about 0.7% taken by the ten largest. Sequences were obtained from PBMCs or T cells enriched from blood (not recorded which). These receptors were obtained from a young woman who had recovered from COVID-19.

The V call is TRBV4-1, the J call TRBJ1-1; possibly TRBD1 for D (5 bases). Trimming pared 1 base from V and 8 bases from J, leaving 5 bases between. CDR1 is MGHRA, CDR2 YSYEKL, per germline. CDR3 size: 11 residues. In DNA form, the CDR3 reads TGCGCCAGCAGCCAAGGGACAGAAGCTTTCTTT. Translation: CASSQGTEAFF.

The chain joins TRBV2 to TRBJ1-6, with 10 bases lining up with TRBD1. Germline V lookup: CDR1 SNHLY, CDR2 FYNNEI. The J segment lost 8 bases and the V segment lost 6 bases, leaving 7 bases of the junction unmatched. The CDR3 loop spans 15 amino acids. CDR3 amino acids: CASRRLTGGDSPLHF. The CDR3 coding sequence is TGTGCCAGCAGAAGGTTGACAGGGGGCGATTCACCCCTCCACTTT.